This record covers a single T cell receptor beta chain. The data derive from a study of blood T cell repertoires in COVID-19. V shed 3 bases and J shed 8 bases, with 17 bases lying between them. This CDR3 is built from 14 residues. From germline, CDR1 is SGHDT and CDR2 YYEEEE. TCRdb keeps only in-frame clones here, not all; method: immunoSEQ multiplex PCR. The data hold about 90,000 clones, with 91% observed a single time. Sequenced: peripheral blood. The chain has TRBV5-6 and TRBJ2-5, with a possible D match to TRBD2 (7 bases). The origin of this receptor is a human donor with active COVID-19. The donor label of this sample is uncertain. CDR3 nucleotides: TGTGCCAGCAGCTCCTCCGGTAGGGGGGGTACCCAGTACTTC. This sequence encodes CASSSSGRGGTQYF.